A single sample gave rise to the 27 T cell receptor beta chains below, sequenced in a study of shared clonotypes between healthy human individuals. The data were produced by immunoSEQ multiplex PCR, yet TCRdb's version contains in-frame clones alone and is incomplete. This sample has over a million clones; 95% to 97% occur once, and the top ten carry roughly 1.2%. Sequenced: naive CD4+ T cells sorted from blood. Subset in this sample: CD45RA+ positively selected. These receptor sequences come from a man under 40 in good health.

This clone appeared a single time. V and J are TRBV7-8 and TRBJ2-1; D uncertain. CDR3 length equals 15 residues. V was trimmed by 2 bases and J by 1 base, leaving 9 bases between them. CDR1 SGHVS and CDR2 FQNEAQ come from the germline V gene. CDR3 in DNA: TGTGCCAGCAGCTTATTCTCCCTTTCCTACAATGAGCAGTTCTTC. Its protein product is CASSLFSLSYNEQFF.

This clone is a singleton in its sample. V is TRBV7-2 and J is TRBJ2-3; 8 bases are a match to TRBD2. With 5 bases clipped from V and 5 bases from J, the junction kept 6 bases outside the gene matches. This CDR3 contains 14 residues. The germline CDR1 and CDR2 sequences are SGHTA and FQGNSA. CDR3 nucleotide sequence: TGTGCCAGCAGCCGGCGGGAGGTCAGAGATACGCAGTATTTT. This codes for CASSRREVRDTQYF.

CDR3: CASSGTSGRANTDTQYF. In DNA, the CDR3 is TGTGCCAGCAGTGGGACTAGCGGGAGGGCGAACACAGATACGCAGTATTTT. The V call is TRBV2, the J call TRBJ2-3; 15 nucleotides match TRBD2. The V and J ends lost 4 bases and 2 bases, in that order; junction bases with no gene match: 4. The length of the CDR3 is 17 residues. CDR1 and CDR2 (germline): SNHLY, FYNNEI.

The chain couples TRBV28 to TRBJ1-5; D is ambiguous. Germline V lookup: CDR1 MDHEN, CDR2 SYDVKM. CDR3 length equals 14 residues. The V and J ends lost 5 bases and 3 bases respectively, with 11 bases between them. CDR3 coding DNA: TGTGCCAGCAGTCCCCGGCTGTCCAATCAGCCCCAGCATTTT. This translates into CASSPRLSNQPQHF.

The chain joins TRBV11-3 to TRBJ2-7, with 9 bases aligning to TRBD2. Unmatched junction bases numbered 4, after V lost 1 base and J lost 3 bases. This CDR3 has 15 amino acids. Germline V lookup: CDR1 SGHNT, CDR2 YENEEA. CDR3 residues: CASSLGSGSIYEQYF. As DNA, the CDR3 is TGTGCCAGCAGCTTAGGTAGCGGGAGTATCTACGAGCAGTACTTC.

The gene calls are TRBV28 and TRBJ1-5; TRBD1 is a possible D gene (6 bases). From germline, CDR1 is MDHEN and CDR2 SYDVKM. The CDR3 has 16 amino acids. V lost 5 bases and J lost 3, with 17 bases in between. CDR3 nucleotide sequence: TGTGCCAGCAGTCGGTGGACAGATAAAACCAATCAGCCCCAGCATTTT. The encoded protein is CASSRWTDKTNQPQHF.

The chain couples TRBV4-3 to TRBJ1-3; 7 bases fit TRBD1. Trimming at V came to 3 bases and at J to 4 bases, leaving 12 bases not matched to a gene. The germline V gene has CDR1 LGHNA and CDR2 YSLEER. This CDR3 has 17 residues. The CDR3 DNA sequence: TGCGCCAGCAGCCAGGTGACAGGGAGAGTTTCAGGAAACACCATATATTTT. It is translated as CASSQVTGRVSGNTIYF.

Comments on this clone: The identical CDR3 is also encoded by other nucleotide sequences in the sample. V and J are TRBV7-2 and TRBJ1-3; D not certain. Germline loops: CDR1 SGHTA, CDR2 FQGNSA. Trimming removed 0 bases from V and 0 bases from J, with 6 bases in between. The CDR3 runs to 15 residues. Here the CDR3 reads CASSLAGSSGNTIYF. CDR3 nucleotide sequence: TGTGCCAGCAGCTTAGCGGGAAGCTCTGGAAACACCATATATTTT.

V is TRBV5-1 and J is TRBJ2-1, with D unclear. V lost 0 bases and J 5 bases, leaving 6 bases between the germline ends. The CDR3 runs 13 residues. Germline V gene data show CDR1 as SGHRS and CDR2 as YFSETQ. In DNA, the CDR3 is TGCGCCAGCAGCTTGGAGACAAACAATGAGCAGTTCTTC. Residues: CASSLETNNEQFF.

The V call is TRBV4-3, the J call TRBJ2-5, with TRBD1 matching over 10 bases. J lost 5 bases, V lost 3 bases, and 9 bases had no gene match. CDR3 length: 16 residues. Germline assignment: CDR1 LGHNA and CDR2 YSLEER. The CDR3 DNA is TGCGCCAGCAGCCAGACCCGGGACAGGGGTTTCGAGACCCAGTACTTC. This encodes CASSQTRDRGFETQYF.

The rearrangement joins TRBV28 to TRBJ2-1; tentatively, D is TRBD1 (5 bases). Germline lookup yields CDR1 MDHEN and CDR2 SYDVKM. The CDR3 runs 16 residues. Trimming stripped 7 bases from V and 0 bases from J, with 16 bases between. The CDR3 here is CASTHSGLNSYNEQFF. CDR3 nucleotide sequence: TGTGCCAGCACCCATTCAGGGTTAAACTCCTACAATGAGCAGTTCTTC.

The V and J genes are TRBV11-2 and TRBJ2-4; 8 nucleotides match TRBD1. Trimming cost V 1 base and J 6 bases; bases outside gene matches: 2. CDR3 length: 14 amino acids. The germline V gene has CDR1 SGHAT and CDR2 FQNNGV. The CDR3 coding sequence is TGTGCCAGCAGCTTAGTGACAGGGGTAAACATTCAGTACTTC. Translated: CASSLVTGVNIQYF.

This chain connects TRBV5-1 to TRBJ2-3, with D perhaps matching TRBD2 (5 bases). V lost 7 bases to trimming and J lost 0 bases, with 12 bases between them. Germline loops: CDR1 SGHRS, CDR2 YFSETQ. The CDR3 is 14 residues long. The CDR3 region is CASAAGSSTDTQYF. The CDR3 nucleotides read TGCGCCAGCGCTGCGGGTTCTAGCACAGATACGCAGTATTTT.

The J gene is TRBJ2-4, the V gene TRBV5-5, with D perhaps assigned TRBD1 or TRBD2 (5 bases each). Trimming took off 3 bases at V and 6 bases at J, with 10 bases between the two ends. Germline values: CDR1 SGHKS, CDR2 YYEKEE (reference sequence). CDR3 length: 13 residues. CDR3 coding DNA: TGTGCCAGCAGCTCGACCGGGGCAAACATTCAGTACTTC. Residues: CASSSTGANIQYF.

With respect to this clone: Germline and junction disagree at one end, which may indicate a read error. V is TRBV4-2 and J is TRBJ2-7; 8 bases are shared with TRBD1. The CDR3 covers 13 residues. Germline-derived CDR1 and CDR2 are LGHNA and YNFKEQ. CDR3 coding DNA: TGTGCCAGCAGCCAAGATAGGGAGACAGGGGTTTATTTC. Encoded protein: CASSQDRETGVYF.

This clone was detected only a few times. The V call is TRBV19, the J call TRBJ1-1; D is uncertain. Trimming removed 7 bases at V and 5 bases at J, with 14 bases between. The CDR3 runs 13 residues. Germline values: CDR1 LNHDA, CDR2 SQIVND (reference sequence). The CDR3 protein is CASKGLISTEAFF. The CDR3 nucleotides are TGTGCCAGTAAGGGCCTTATCAGTACTGAAGCTTTCTTT.

The V gene is TRBV28, the J gene TRBJ2-7; D call uncertain. CDR3 length: 12 amino acids. In germline, CDR1 is MDHEN, CDR2 SYDVKM. V gave up 10 bases and J gave up 2 bases, with 12 bases separating them. CDR3 bases: TGTGCCACTGAGAGATACCCCTACGAGCAGTACTTC. It encodes CATERYPYEQYF.

This chain joins TRBV18 and TRBJ2-7; TRBD1 or TRBD2 may be the D gene (6 bases each). Trimming removed 2 bases from V and 4 bases from J, with 15 bases in between. The CDR3 is 15 amino acids. Germline values: CDR1 KGHSH, CDR2 LQKENI. The DNA for the CDR3 is TGTGCCAGCTCACCATCCGGGGGCCCGAGTTACGAGCAGTACTTC. Its translation is CASSPSGGPSYEQYF.

J is TRBJ1-1 and V is TRBV27, with TRBD1 as a possible D gene (5 bases). CDR1 is MNHEY and CDR2 is SMNVEV in the germline V gene (reference sequence). V was clipped by 1 base and J by 5 bases, with 17 bases between them. This CDR3 region has 16 residues. DNA for the CDR3: TGTGCCAGCAGTTTATATCAGGCAGGGCTAACGACTGAAGCTTTCTTT. Translating it yields CASSLYQAGLTTEAFF.

The rearrangement links TRBV19 to TRBJ2-5; D ambiguous. The CDR3 loop spans 12 amino acids. Trimming took 7 bases from V and 0 from J, leaving 6 bases between them. Per germline, CDR1 LNHDA and CDR2 SQIVND (reference sequence). CDR3 DNA sequence: TGTGCCAGTAAAGGATACCAAGAGACCCAGTACTTC. Translated: CASKGYQETQYF.

This sequence joins TRBV10-3 and TRBJ2-7; 7 bases are a match to TRBD1. V lost 0 bases to trimming and J lost 2 bases; unmatched junction nucleotides: 16. This CDR3 has 19 residues. Germline loops: CDR1 ENHRY, CDR2 SYGVKD. The CDR3 DNA sequence: TGTGCCATCAGTGAGTCGCGACAGGGTGGTTCTTCCGGGGCCTACGAGCAGTACTTC. Its translation is CAISESRQGGSSGAYEQYF.

The chain carries TRBV28 and TRBJ1-2; D unclear. Per germline, CDR1 MDHEN and CDR2 SYDVKM. CDR3 size: 14 residues. Trimming removed 1 base from V and 7 bases from J, with 13 bases in between. The CDR3 sequence is CASSLYEEGGGYTF. CDR3 sequence (DNA): TGTGCCAGCAGTTTATACGAAGAAGGCGGTGGCTACACCTTC.

This chain joins TRBV5-5 and TRBJ2-7; 7 bases align to TRBD1. V gave up 4 bases and J gave up 3 bases; unmatched junction bases: 7. The CDR3 spans 14 residues. Per the germline V gene, CDR1 is SGHKS and CDR2 is YYEKEE (reference sequence). Here the CDR3 reads CASSRQGGHYEQYF. CDR3 DNA: TGTGCCAGCAGCCGTCAAGGGGGCCACTACGAGCAGTACTTC.

The chain employs TRBV30 and TRBJ2-7; maybe TRBD2 (7 bases). The CDR3 loop spans 13 amino acids. Looked up from germline, CDR1 is GTSNPN and CDR2 is SVGIG (reference sequence). Trimming took 2 bases from V and 4 from J, leaving 12 bases between them. DNA for the CDR3: TGTGCCTGGAGTAGGGGGGGCTTGTACGAGCAGTACTTC. Amino acid sequence: CAWSRGGLYEQYF.

This clone was observed once. Here the CDR3 DNA reads TGTGCCAGCAGCGCGGTCGGCGGGAGGTCCTACGAGCAGTACTTC. Translated: CASSAVGGRSYEQYF. The rearrangement joins TRBV5-5 to TRBJ2-5; TRBD2 agrees at 8 bases. Gene TRBJ2-7 matches the end of the DNA better, so the J call may be wrong. The CDR3 spans 15 residues. Germline V gives CDR1 SGHKS, CDR2 YYEKEE (reference sequence).

The rearrangement links TRBV6-1 to TRBJ2-1; TRBD1 matches at 7 bases. V lost 0 bases, J lost 12 bases, and 5 bases stayed unmatched. This CDR3 has 13 residues. CDR1 is MNHNS and CDR2 is SASEGT in the germline V gene. The CDR3 protein is CASSEATGSRQFF. Written as DNA, the CDR3 is TGTGCCAGCAGTGAAGCGACAGGGTCGAGGCAGTTCTTC.

The chain couples TRBV7-6 to TRBJ2-2; D uncertain. CDR1 is SGHVS and CDR2 is FNYEAQ in the germline V gene. This CDR3 has 17 residues. V shed 0 bases and J shed 3 bases, with 14 bases lying between them. The CDR3 region has the DNA TGTGCCAGCAGCTTAGCGCTCTCACAGAAGTACACCGGGGAGCTGTTTTTT. Encoded protein: CASSLALSQKYTGELFF.